This entry lists 20 T cell receptor beta chains sequenced from one sample in a study of breast tumors, draining lymph nodes, adjacent tissues. Axillary draining lymph nodes of breast cancer patients supplied the node samples. TCRdb analysed the multiplex PCR reads with MiXCR anew, one entry per CDR3 protein. The sample carries about 100,000 distinct CDR3 sequences, less than 25% recorded once. Sequenced input: axillary lymph node tissue. Receptor source: a female donor with breast cancer. Some clones in this sample may be carry-over from other donors' samples.

This clonotype was seen repeatedly, ten times or more. The chain carries TRBV15 and TRBJ2-1; TRBD2 agrees at 10 bases. Germline values: CDR1 LNHNV, CDR2 YYDKDF (reference sequence). The CDR3 spans 16 residues. V was clipped by 5 bases and J by 4 bases; unmatched bases: 8. CDR3 nucleotide sequence: TGTGCCACCAGCCTTCAAAGCGGGGGGGGTTACAATGAGCAGTTCTTC. Translating it yields CATSLQSGGGYNEQFF.

This clonotype has a count of ten or more. The chain couples TRBV9 to TRBJ2-3, with 9 bases aligning to TRBD2. CDR1 and CDR2 from the germline V gene are SGDLS and YYNGEE. CDR3 length: 16 amino acids. V lost 0 bases and J lost 1; bases outside the gene matches: 3. The CDR3 sequence is CASSVVASGGTDTQYF. The CDR3 DNA reads TGTGCCAGCAGCGTAGTGGCTAGCGGGGGCACAGATACGCAGTATTTT.

The sample holds many counts of this clonotype. The chain employs TRBV7-9 and TRBJ2-7; 9 bases match TRBD1. Germline V gene sequence: CDR1 SEHNR, CDR2 FQNEAQ (reference sequence). J lost 3 bases, V lost 1 base, and 1 base had no gene match. There are 14 residues in the CDR3. The DNA of the CDR3 is TGTGCCAGCAGCTTAGAGGGACAGGGCTACGAGCAGTACTTC. Translated: CASSLEGQGYEQYF.

This clonotype has a count of ten or more. The chain has TRBV9 and TRBJ1-2, with D possibly being TRBD1 (6 bases). Trimming shortened V by 1 base and J by 7 bases, and 17 bases separated the two germline ends. The CDR3 contains 15 residues. CDR1 and CDR2 from the germline V gene are SGDLS and YYNGEE. CDR3 in amino acids: CASSVTGRGASGYTF. As DNA, the CDR3 is TGTGCCAGCAGCGTAACTGGACGGGGGGCTTCTGGCTACACCTTC.

The V call is TRBV28, the J call TRBJ1-2; D not resolved. The CDR3 totals 12 residues. Looked up from germline, CDR1 is MDHEN and CDR2 is SYDVKM. V lost 6 bases, J lost 8 bases, and 13 bases lay in between. CDR3 loop: CASRMKVRGYTF. The CDR3 nucleotides read TGTGCCAGCAGGATGAAGGTTAGGGGCTACACCTTC.

J is TRBJ2-1 and V is TRBV11-2; 9 nucleotides align to TRBD2. J gave up 6 bases and V 0 bases, and 9 bases lay outside the gene matches. The CDR3 is 17 amino acids. Per germline, CDR1 SGHAT and CDR2 FQNNGV. The CDR3 loop is CASSLEITSGLINEQFF. The CDR3 bases are TGTGCCAGCAGCTTAGAAATCACTAGCGGGCTAATCAATGAGCAGTTCTTC.

This chain connects TRBV2 to TRBJ2-7; the match to TRBD1 covers 8 bases. From germline, CDR1 is SNHLY and CDR2 FYNNEI. Trimming cost V 6 bases and J 5 bases; bases outside gene matches: 3. The length of the CDR3 is 12 residues. The CDR3 DNA reads as TGTGCCAGCAGCACAGGGGGGAACGAGCAGTACTTC. Residues: CASSTGGNEQYF.

This clonotype was seen ten or more times. The chain employs TRBV6-6 and TRBJ2-5; D is ambiguous. The germline gives CDR1 MNHNY, CDR2 SVGAGI (reference sequence). The V gene lost 0 bases and the J gene lost 3 bases, with 5 bases spanning the gap. The CDR3 is 13 residues long. DNA for the CDR3: TGTGCCAGCAGTTACTCGTCAAAAGAGACCCAGTACTTC. Translation: CASSYSSKETQYF.

This clonotype was counted many times. The chain links TRBV6-6 to TRBJ1-5; D perhaps matches TRBD1 (5 bases). Trimming took 4 bases from V and 7 from J, leaving 17 bases between them. The CDR3 contains 15 residues. CDR1 and CDR2 (germline): MNHNY, SVGAGI (reference sequence). CDR3 sequence reads: CASSFPPSQGQPQHF. The CDR3 nucleotides are TGTGCCAGCAGTTTCCCCCCCTCTCAGGGACAGCCCCAGCATTTT.

J is TRBJ1-1 and V is TRBV9, with D uncertain. This CDR3 spans 13 amino acids. Germline V lookup: CDR1 SGDLS, CDR2 YYNGEE. Trimming removed 0 bases at V and 7 bases at J, with 10 bases between. The CDR3 loop is CASSVAGRDEAFF. CDR3 in DNA: TGTGCCAGCAGCGTAGCAGGTAGGGATGAAGCTTTCTTT.

The J gene is TRBJ1-6, the V gene TRBV28; D perhaps matches TRBD1 (6 bases). Germline CDR1 reads MDHEN; CDR2 reads SYDVKM. The CDR3 consists of 15 residues. The V end was cut by 3 bases, the J end by 10 bases, with 16 bases between. CDR3: CASSLTTGTDSPLHF. DNA for the CDR3: TGTGCCAGCAGTTTGACCACAGGGACCGACTCACCCCTCCACTTT.

This clonotype was detected many times. The chain has TRBV5-1 and TRBJ2-1; 8 bases align to TRBD1. Germline CDR1 reads SGHRS; CDR2 reads YFSETQ. V gave up 4 bases and J gave up 3 bases; unmatched junction bases: 3. The CDR3 spans 14 residues. Here the CDR3 reads CASSVGQGYNEQFF. The CDR3 DNA sequence: TGCGCCAGCAGCGTTGGACAGGGCTACAATGAGCAGTTCTTC.

As for this clonotype: A read error may explain this, as a much larger clone is one base away. The chain carries TRBV28 and TRBJ2-7, with TRBD2 matching over 7 bases. Trimming took 5 bases from V and 2 from J; bases not matched to a gene: 9. The CDR3 spans 15 residues. CDR1 and CDR2 from the germline V gene are MDHEN and SYDVKM. CDR3 DNA sequence: TGTGCCAGCAGTCAGTCGGCGGGAGTACCCTACGAGCAGTACTTC. As protein: CASSQSAGVPYEQYF.

This clonotype was counted at least ten times. V and J are TRBV15 and TRBJ2-7, with D possibly being TRBD2 (5 bases). The germline V gene encodes CDR1 LNHNV and CDR2 YYDKDF (reference sequence). The CDR3 covers 12 residues. Trimming took 7 bases from V and 2 from J, leaving 9 bases between them. The CDR3 nucleotides are TGTGCCACCACAGCGGCGGCCTACGAGCAGTACTTC. Its translation: CATTAAAYEQYF.

Many counts were recorded for this clonotype. The chain has TRBV29-1 and TRBJ1-2, with D uncertain. The CDR3 is made up of 12 amino acids. Trimming shortened V by 1 base and J by 8 bases, and 11 bases separated the two germline ends. Germline-derived CDR1 and CDR2 are SQVTM and ANQGSEA. CDR3 nucleotide sequence: TGCAGCGTTGAAGTCCAGATCGTCGGCTACACCTTC. Translating gives CSVEVQIVGYTF.

With respect to this clonotype: This may stem from a read error, because a much larger clone lies one nucleotide away. Lacking the conserved final phenylalanine or tryptophan, this CDR3 likely reflects a read error. The chain combines TRBV30 with TRBJ1-6; a weak D match, TRBD1 (5 bases). Germline V gene data show CDR1 as GTSNPN and CDR2 as SVGIG (reference sequence). Trimming removed 7 bases from V and 6 bases from J, with 19 bases in between. This CDR3 region has 15 residues. In DNA, the CDR3 is TGTGCCTACCGACCGTGGGACTCCCCTAATTCACCCCTCCACCTT. Translation: CAYRPWDSPNSPLHL.

There are many counts of this clonotype. The V gene is TRBV12-3 or TRBV12-4, the J gene TRBJ2-2; D gene ambiguous. Trimming stripped 6 bases from V and 6 bases from J, with 8 bases between. This CDR3 region has 12 residues. The CDR3 DNA follows: TGTGCCAGCAGGGTCCTTCCCGGGGAGCTGTTTTTT. It is translated as CASRVLPGELFF.

This clonotype was seen repeatedly, ten times or more. The rearrangement uses TRBV20-1 and TRBJ2-1; a possible D gene is TRBD2 (6 bases). V dropped 6 bases and J dropped 2 bases, with 23 bases sitting between them. Germline V gene sequence: CDR1 DFQATT, CDR2 SNEGSKA (reference sequence). The length of the CDR3 is 17 residues. The CDR3 region has the DNA TGCAGTGCCCATGCCAGAATAGCGGCCGCAACCTACAATGAGCAGTTCTTC. Its protein product is CSAHARIAAATYNEQFF.

This clonotype has more than one count but fewer than ten. It may be a read error: a sequence one base away is much more abundant. The V and J genes are TRBV10-3 and TRBJ2-5, with D unclear. Trimming removed 7 bases from V and 5 bases from J, with 8 bases in between. Germline values: CDR1 ENHRY, CDR2 SYGVKD. The CDR3 length is 11 residues. The CDR3 nucleotides are TGTGCCATCAAGCCTGGGGAGACCCAGTACTTC. Protein sequence: CAIKPGETQYF.

This clonotype has ten or more counts. The V gene is TRBV7-9, the J gene TRBJ1-2; a weak D match, TRBD1 (5 bases). V was trimmed by 1 base and J by 1 base, leaving 10 bases between them. This CDR3 has 15 residues. CDR1 is SEHNR and CDR2 is FQNEAQ in the germline V gene (reference sequence). The CDR3 nucleotides are TGTGCCAGCAGCTTAGATTCAGGGTTTAACTATGGCTACACCTTC. It is translated as CASSLDSGFNYGYTF.